The source of this TCR beta chain is a study of blood T cell repertoires in COVID-19. Germline V gene data show CDR1 as KGHDR and CDR2 as SFDVKD. The CDR3 runs 18 residues. With V trimmed by 5 bases and J by 0 bases, 11 bases remained unmatched. Assay: immunoSEQ multiplex PCR; the TCRdb copy retains only in-frame clones and omits some. The repertoire holds 100,000 to 120,000 clones, about 85% seen once, with approximately 5% in the top ten. This chain joins TRBV24-1 and TRBJ2-1, with TRBD1 matching over 8 bases. The sequencing sample was made of peripheral blood. The receptor was isolated from a human donor in a cohort sampled during active COVID-19. The CDR3 loop reads CATSGSTRDRGSYNEQFF. In nucleotides, the CDR3 is TGTGCCACCAGTGGCTCAACCCGAGACAGGGGCTCCTACAATGAGCAGTTCTTC.